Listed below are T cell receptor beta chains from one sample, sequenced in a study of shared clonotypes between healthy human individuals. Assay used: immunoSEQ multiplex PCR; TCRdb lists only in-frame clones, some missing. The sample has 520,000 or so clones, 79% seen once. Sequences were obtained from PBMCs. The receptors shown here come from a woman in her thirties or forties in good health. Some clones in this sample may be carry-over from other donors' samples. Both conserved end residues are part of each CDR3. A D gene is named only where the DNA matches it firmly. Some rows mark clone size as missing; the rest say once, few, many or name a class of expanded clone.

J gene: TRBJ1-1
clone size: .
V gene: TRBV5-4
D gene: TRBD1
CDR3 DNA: TGTGCCAGCAGCTTGGGACAGGGGGTAGTGAACACTGAAGCTTTCTTT
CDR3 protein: CASSLGQGVVNTEAFF

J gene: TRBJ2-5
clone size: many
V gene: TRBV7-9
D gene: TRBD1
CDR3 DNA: TGTGCCAGCAGCTCCACGACAGGGGTGACGGAGACCCAGTACTTC
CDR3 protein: CASSSTTGVTETQYF

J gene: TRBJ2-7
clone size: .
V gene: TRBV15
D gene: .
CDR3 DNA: TGTGCCACCAGCAGAGATTACGGCAGGGCCTACGAGCAGTACTTC
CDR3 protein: CATSRDYGRAYEQYF

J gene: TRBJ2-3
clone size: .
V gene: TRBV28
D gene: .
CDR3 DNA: TGTGCCAGCAGTGTCCCACTCCAGCGGGGCACAGATACGCAGTATTTT
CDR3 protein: CASSVPLQRGTDTQYF

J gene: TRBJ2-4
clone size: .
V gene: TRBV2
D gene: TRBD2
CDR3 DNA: TGTGCCAGCAGTGAAGGCGGGAGGGGCATTCAGTACTTC
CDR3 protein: CASSEGGRGIQYF

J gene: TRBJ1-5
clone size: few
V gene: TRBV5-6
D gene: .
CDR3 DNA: TGTGCCAGCAGCTTGGGGGGAGATGGCGGCAATCAGCCCCAGCATTTT
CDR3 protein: CASSLGGDGGNQPQHF

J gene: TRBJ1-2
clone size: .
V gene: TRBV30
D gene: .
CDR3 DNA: TGTGCCTGGAGCAGGGATGGCTACACCTTC
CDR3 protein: CAWSRDGYTF

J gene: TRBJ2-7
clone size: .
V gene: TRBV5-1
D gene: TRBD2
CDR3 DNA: TGCGCCAGCAGCGCCACTAGCGGGTCTAGAGAGCAGTACTTC
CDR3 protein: CASSATSGSREQYF

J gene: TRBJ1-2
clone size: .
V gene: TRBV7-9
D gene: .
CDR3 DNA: TGTGCCAGCAGCCCCGGACAGTCCAAAGCGTATGGCTACACCTTC
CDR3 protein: CASSPGQSKAYGYTF

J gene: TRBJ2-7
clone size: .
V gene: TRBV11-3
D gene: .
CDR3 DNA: TGTGCCAGCAGCTTGGACCCACCTCCCACCGAGCAGTACTTC
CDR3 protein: CASSLDPPPTEQYF

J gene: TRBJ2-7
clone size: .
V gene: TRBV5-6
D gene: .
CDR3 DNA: TGTGCCAGCAGCTTTACAGGGAGCTCCTACGAGCAGTACTTC
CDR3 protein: CASSFTGSSYEQYF

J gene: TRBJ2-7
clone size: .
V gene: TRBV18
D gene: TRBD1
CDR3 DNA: TGTGCCAGCTCATCGGCCGCGACAGGGGGCTCCTACGAGCAGTACTTC
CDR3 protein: CASSSAATGGSYEQYF

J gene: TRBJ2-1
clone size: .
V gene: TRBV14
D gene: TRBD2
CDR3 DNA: TGTGCCAGCAGCCAAGCTCTAGCGGGAGCTGAGCAGTTCTTC
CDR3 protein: CASSQALAGAEQFF

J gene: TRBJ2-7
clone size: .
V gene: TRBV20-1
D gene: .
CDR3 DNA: TGCAGTGCCTACAGAGACTACGAGCAGTACTTC
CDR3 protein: CSAYRDYEQYF

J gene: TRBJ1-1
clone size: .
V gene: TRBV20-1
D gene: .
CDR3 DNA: TGCAGCACGGGAGTCGCTGAAGCTTTCTTT
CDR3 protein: CSTGVAEAFF

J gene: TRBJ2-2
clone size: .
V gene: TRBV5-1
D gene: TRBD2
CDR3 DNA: TGCGCCAGCACTAGCGGGGGAGCGGGAGGAACCGGGGAGCTGTTTTTT
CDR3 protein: CASTSGGAGGTGELFF

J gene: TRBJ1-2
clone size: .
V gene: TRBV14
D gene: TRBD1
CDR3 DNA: TGTGCCAGCAGCCAAAAAACAGGGGCGCTGTCTAACTATGGCTACACCTTC
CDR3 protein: CASSQKTGALSNYGYTF

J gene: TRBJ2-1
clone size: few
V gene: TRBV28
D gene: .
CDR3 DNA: TGTGCCAGCACAGGACTTTACAATGAGCAGTTCTTC
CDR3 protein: CASTGLYNEQFF

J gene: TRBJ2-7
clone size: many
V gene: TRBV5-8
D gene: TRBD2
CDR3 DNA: TGTGCCAGCAGCTTGGGGCTAGCGGGAATCTACGAGCAGTACTTC
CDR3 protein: CASSLGLAGIYEQYF

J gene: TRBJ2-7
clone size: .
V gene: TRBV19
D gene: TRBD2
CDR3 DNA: TGTGCCAGTAGCGAGCGGACTAGCGGCTACGAGCAGTACTTC
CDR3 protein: CASSERTSGYEQYF

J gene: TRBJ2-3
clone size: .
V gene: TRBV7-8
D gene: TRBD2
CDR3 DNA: TGTGCCAGCAGCTCCCGGACTAGCGGGAGCCCAGATACGCAGTATTTT
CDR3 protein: CASSSRTSGSPDTQYF

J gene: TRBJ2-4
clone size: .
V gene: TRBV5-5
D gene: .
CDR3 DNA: TGTGCCAGCAGCCCGACTAGATCGACTGGGGACAAAAACATTCAGTACTTC
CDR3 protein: CASSPTRSTGDKNIQYF

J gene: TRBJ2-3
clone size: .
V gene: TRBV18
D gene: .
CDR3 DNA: TGTGCCAGCTCACCAGTTCAGAGAGCACAAGATACGCAGTATTTT
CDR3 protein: CASSPVQRAQDTQYF

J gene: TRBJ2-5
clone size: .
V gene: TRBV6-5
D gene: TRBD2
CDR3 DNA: TGTGCCAGCAGTTACTCAAGCGGGGAACAAGAGACCCAGTACTTC
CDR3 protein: CASSYSSGEQETQYF

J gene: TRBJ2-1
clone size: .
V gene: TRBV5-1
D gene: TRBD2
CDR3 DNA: TGCGCCAGCAGCTTGGTTCGGCGGGAGCTGGCCAATGAGCAGTTCTTC
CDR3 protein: CASSLVRRELANEQFF

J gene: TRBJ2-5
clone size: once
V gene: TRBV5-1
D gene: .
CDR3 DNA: TGCGCCAGCAGCTCCTGGGACATCCCTCAGACCCAGTACTTC
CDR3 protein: CASSSWDIPQTQYF

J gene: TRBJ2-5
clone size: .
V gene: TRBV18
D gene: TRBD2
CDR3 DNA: TGTGCCAGCTCACCACCGGGTACTAGCGCCAAGGAGACCCAGTACTTC
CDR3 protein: CASSPPGTSAKETQYF

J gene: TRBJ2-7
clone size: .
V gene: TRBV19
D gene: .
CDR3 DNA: TGTGCCAGTAGCTCGATGGCCCTCGAGCAGTACTTC
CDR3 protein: CASSSMALEQYF

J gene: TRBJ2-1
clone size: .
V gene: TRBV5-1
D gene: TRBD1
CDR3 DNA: TGCGCCAGCAGGCTCATACCAAACAGGGGTAATGAGCAGTTCTTC
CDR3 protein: CASRLIPNRGNEQFF

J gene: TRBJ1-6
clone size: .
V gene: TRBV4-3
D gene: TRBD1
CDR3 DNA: TGCGCCAGCAGCCACGGACAGGGAGATTCACCCCTCCACTTT
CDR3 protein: CASSHGQGDSPLHF

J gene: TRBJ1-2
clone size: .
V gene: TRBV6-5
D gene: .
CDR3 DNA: TGTGCCAGCAGAGACAGCCTTAACTATGGCTACACCTTC
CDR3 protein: CASRDSLNYGYTF

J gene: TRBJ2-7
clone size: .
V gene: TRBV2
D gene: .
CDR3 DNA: TGTGCCACCGGAGGGGGAACCTACGAGCAGTACTTC
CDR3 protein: CATGGGTYEQYF

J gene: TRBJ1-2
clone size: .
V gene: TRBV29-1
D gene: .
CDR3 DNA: TGCAGCGTCAACGGGCCGAGGGGAGGTGGCTACACCTTC
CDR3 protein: CSVNGPRGGGYTF

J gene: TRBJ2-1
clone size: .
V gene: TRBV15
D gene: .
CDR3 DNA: TGTGCCACCAGCAGAGTCCGGGGAGTCGGCAATGAGCAGTTCTTC
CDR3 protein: CATSRVRGVGNEQFF

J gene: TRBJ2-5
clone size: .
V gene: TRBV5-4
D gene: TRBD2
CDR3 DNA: TGTGCCAGCACCCCGGGGGGAGGCCAAGAGACCCAGTACTTC
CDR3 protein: CASTPGGGQETQYF

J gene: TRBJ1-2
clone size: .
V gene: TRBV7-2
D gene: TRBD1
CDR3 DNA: TGTGCCAGCAGCTTGCTGATTGGGACAGGGGGCGAGGGCTACACCTTC
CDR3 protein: CASSLLIGTGGEGYTF

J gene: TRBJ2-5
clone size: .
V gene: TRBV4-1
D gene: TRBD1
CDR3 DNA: TGCGCCAGCAGTTTACAGGGGGCAGAGACCCAGTACTTC
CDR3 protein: CASSLQGAETQYF

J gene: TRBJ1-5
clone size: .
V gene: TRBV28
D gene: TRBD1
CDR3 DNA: TGTGCCAGCAGAACCGACAGGGAGGGGAATCAGCCCCAGCATTTT
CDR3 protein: CASRTDREGNQPQHF

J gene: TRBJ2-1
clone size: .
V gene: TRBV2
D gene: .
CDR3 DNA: TGTGCCAGCAGGAGACTAGGGGAGTTCAATGAGCAGTTCTTC
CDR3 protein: CASRRLGEFNEQFF

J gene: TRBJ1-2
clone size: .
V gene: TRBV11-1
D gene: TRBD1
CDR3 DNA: TGTGCCAGCAGCGATTCGGGGACAGGGGTCAATAGTGATGGCTACACCTTC
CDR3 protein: CASSDSGTGVNSDGYTF

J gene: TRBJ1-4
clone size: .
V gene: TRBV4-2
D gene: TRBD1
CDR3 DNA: TGTGCCAGCAGCCAACGGGACAGGGGTTCTTCAGGAAATGAAAAACTGTTTTTT
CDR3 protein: CASSQRDRGSSGNEKLFF

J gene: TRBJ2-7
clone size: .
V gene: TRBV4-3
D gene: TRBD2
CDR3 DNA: TGCGCCAGCAGCCAAGATGCGGGGGAGGGCCCCGAGCAGTACTTC
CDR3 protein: CASSQDAGEGPEQYF

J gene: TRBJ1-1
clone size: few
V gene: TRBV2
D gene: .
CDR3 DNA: TGTGCCAGCAGTGATCAAGGGATGAACACTGAAGCTTTCTTT
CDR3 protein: CASSDQGMNTEAFF

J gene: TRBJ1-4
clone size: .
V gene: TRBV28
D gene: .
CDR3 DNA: TGTGCCAGCAGCTTCGGGGGACCGATGGGGGGAACTAATGAAAAACTGTTTTTT
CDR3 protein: CASSFGGPMGGTNEKLFF

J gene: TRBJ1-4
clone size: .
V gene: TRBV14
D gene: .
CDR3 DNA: TGTGCCAGCAGAACACGGGGGAATGAAAAACTGTTTTTT
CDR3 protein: CASRTRGNEKLFF

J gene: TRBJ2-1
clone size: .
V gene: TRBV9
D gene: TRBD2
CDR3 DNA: TGTGCCAGCAGGGCGGGAGGGCCAAACGGAGAGCAGTTCTTC
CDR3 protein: CASRAGGPNGEQFF

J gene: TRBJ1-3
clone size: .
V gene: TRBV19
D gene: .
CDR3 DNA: TGTGCCAGTAGTATGCAGAACCCTTCTGGAAACACCATATATTTT
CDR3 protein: CASSMQNPSGNTIYF

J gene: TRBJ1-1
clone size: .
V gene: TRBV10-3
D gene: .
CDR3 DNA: TGTGCCATCACGGGGGGCCCGGGCACTGAAGCTTTCTTT
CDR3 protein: CAITGGPGTEAFF

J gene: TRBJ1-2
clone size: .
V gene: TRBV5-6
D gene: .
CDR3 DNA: TGTGCCAGCAGCTTGACAGGCCGCAACTATGGCTACACCTTC
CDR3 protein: CASSLTGRNYGYTF

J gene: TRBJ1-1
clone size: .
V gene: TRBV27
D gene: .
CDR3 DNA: TGTGCCAGCAGTTTTAGAGCGGGCCTACAGGCTTTCTTT
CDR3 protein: CASSFRAGLQAFF

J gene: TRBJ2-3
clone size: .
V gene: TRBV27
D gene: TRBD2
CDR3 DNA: TGTGCCAGCAGTTTATCGCTAGCGGTTGGGTACACAGATACGCAGTATTTT
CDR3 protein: CASSLSLAVGYTDTQYF

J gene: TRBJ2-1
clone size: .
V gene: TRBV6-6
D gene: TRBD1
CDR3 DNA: TGTGCCAGCAACCGAGACAGGGGGCAGGATGAGCAGTTCTTC
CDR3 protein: CASNRDRGQDEQFF

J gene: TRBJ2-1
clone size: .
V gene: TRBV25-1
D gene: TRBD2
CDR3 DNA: TGTGCCAGCAGTGAAGAGTCAAAGCGGGAGAGGTCTGAGCAGTTCTTC
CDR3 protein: CASSEESKRERSEQFF

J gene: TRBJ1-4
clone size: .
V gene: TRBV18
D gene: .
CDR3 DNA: TGTGCCAGCTCACCAAGGGCAGGGGCAAATGAAAAACTGTTTTTT
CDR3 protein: CASSPRAGANEKLFF

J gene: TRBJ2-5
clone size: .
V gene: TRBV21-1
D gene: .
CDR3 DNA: TGTGCCAGCAGCAAAGCGTCAACAGGGGGCACTGAGACCCAGTACTTC
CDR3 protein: CASSKASTGGTETQYF

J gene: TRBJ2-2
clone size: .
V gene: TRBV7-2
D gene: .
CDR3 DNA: TGTGCCAGCAGCTTTACCGCCGGGGAGCTGTTTTTT
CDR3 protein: CASSFTAGELFF

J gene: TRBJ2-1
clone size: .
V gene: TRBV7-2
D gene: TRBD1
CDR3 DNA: TGTGCCAGCAGCCGTCCGACAGGGGGTGAGCAGTTCTTC
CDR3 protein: CASSRPTGGEQFF

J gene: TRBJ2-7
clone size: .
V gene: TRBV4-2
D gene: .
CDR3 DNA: TGTGCCAGCAGCCAAGATAAGTACGGCCGGTCGGGCGAGCAGTACTTC
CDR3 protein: CASSQDKYGRSGEQYF

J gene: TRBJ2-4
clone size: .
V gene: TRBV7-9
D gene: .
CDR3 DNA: TGTGCCAGCAGCTTAGCTCAGGGGGCCAAAAACATTCAGTACTTC
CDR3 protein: CASSLAQGAKNIQYF

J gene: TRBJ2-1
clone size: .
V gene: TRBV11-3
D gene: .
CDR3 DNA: TGTGCCAGCAGCTTGGATTCTTACAATGAGCAGTTCTTC
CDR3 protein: CASSLDSYNEQFF